The T cell receptor beta chain under discussion was sequenced for a study of PD-L1 blockade in urothelial cancer. For the study at large: Patients started atezolizumab in the mid-2010s, 1,200 mg intravenously every 3 weeks.

CDR1 and CDR2 (germline): MDHEN, SYDVKM. The CDR3 is made up of 16 amino acids. V trimming: 5 bases; J trimming: 7 bases; junction bases outside the gene matches: 13. Patients suffered from locally advanced or metastatic urothelial carcinoma. TCRdb's table, derived via immunoSEQ multiplex PCR, lists solely in-frame clones and lacks some. The repertoire holds roughly 90,000 clones, with around nine tenths as singletons. This material consisted of PBMCs, taken around atezolizumab (anti-PD-L1) treatment. The chain employs TRBV28 and TRBJ2-3; 9 bases fit TRBD2. The TCR sequence derives from a man aged 60 to 75 with urothelial cancer. CDR3 region: CASSGRVAGEVNTQYF. The CDR3 DNA follows: TGTGCCAGCAGTGGTCGCGTAGCGGGAGAGGTTAATACGCAGTATTTT. The variable domain in full, completed from reference TRBV28 and TRBJ2-3, reads DVKVTQSSRYLVKRTGEKVFLECVQDMDHENMFWYRQDPGLGLRLIYFSYDVKMKEKGDIPEGYSVSREKKERFSLILESASTNQTSMYLCASSGRVAGEVNTQYFGPGTRLTVL.